This entry lists 13 T cell receptor beta chains sequenced from one sample in a study of T cells in women clearing cervical HPV infection. Produced via immunoSEQ multiplex PCR; TCRdb's table is partial and in-frame only. This sample's table reports around 30,000 clones. Sequencing was performed on blood buffy coat. These receptors all stem from a woman aged 18 to 75 with a cervical HPV16 infection that either progressed to CIN3+ or cleared (not recorded which).

Regarding this clone: The read gets to within 3 residues of the CDR3 end, and the germline J gene fills in the rest. The chain has TRBV19 and TRBJ2-1; 8 bases map to TRBD2. Trimming took 5 bases from V and 0 from J; bases not matched to a gene: 3. Germline CDR1 reads LNHDA; CDR2 reads SQIVND (reference sequence). The CDR3 is 15 amino acids. The DNA read from the CDR3 is TGTGCCAGTAGTGATAGCGGGACCTCCTACAATGAG. Its protein product is CASSDSGTSYNE. The full CDR3 protein reads CASSDSGTSYNEQFF.

Comments on this clone: The read falls 3 residues short of the CDR3 end, and the missing part is taken from the germline J gene. The J gene is TRBJ1-3, the V gene TRBV7-9; perhaps TRBD1 as D (6 bases). CDR3 length: 15 amino acids. V lost 8 bases to trimming and J lost 1 base, with 15 bases between them. CDR1 is SEHNR, CDR2 FQNEAQ, per germline (reference sequence). The CDR3 loop is CASWGRGSSGNTIYF. The covered CDR3 bases are TGTGCCAGCTGGGGGAGGGGGAGTTCTGGAAACACC.

Concerning this clone itself: Read coverage stops 3 residues before the CDR3 terminus; the germline J gene supplies the remainder. The chain has TRBV7-2 and TRBJ1-5, with 9 bases matching TRBD1. The CDR3 spans 15 residues. After removal of 5 bases from V and 7 bases from J, the junction contained 9 bases not matched to a gene. Germline V lookup: CDR1 SGHTA, CDR2 FQGNSA. The CDR3 loop reads CASSTRTGEGQPQHF. The DNA read from the CDR3 is TGTGCCAGCAGCACCCGGACAGGGGAAGGCCAGCCC. The entire variable domain, with the rest obtained from reference TRBV7-2 and TRBJ1-5, is as follows: GAGVSQSPSNKVTEKGKDVELRCDPISGHTALYWYRQSLGQGLEFLIYFQGNSAPDKSGLPSDRFSAERTGGSVSTLTIQRTQQEDSAVYLCASSTRTGEGQPQHFGDGTRLSIL.

Concerning this clone: The missing CDR3 end, 3 residues past where the read stops, is filled in from the germline J gene. The chain employs TRBV2 and TRBJ1-1; weak D call: TRBD1 (5 bases). The V and J ends lost 7 bases and 0 bases respectively, with 15 bases between them. This CDR3 has 15 amino acids. Germline V CDR1 and CDR2: SNHLY, FYNNEI. The CDR3: CASKPWGGMNTEAFF. The sequenced part of the CDR3 DNA is TGTGCCAGCAAGCCCTGGGGGGGAATGAACACTGAA.

Concerning this clone itself: The read ends 3 residues shy of where the CDR3 ends; the end is completed using the germline J gene. The rearrangement uses TRBV5-1 and TRBJ1-1; a weak D match, TRBD1 (5 bases). The germline V gene has CDR1 SGHRS and CDR2 YFSETQ. V lost 4 bases, J lost 3 bases, and 16 bases lay in between. The CDR3 has 15 amino acids. CDR3: CASSQGGEWYTEAFF. The sequenced CDR3 bases are TGCGCCAGCAGCCAGGGCGGGGAATGGTACACTGAA.

CDR3 DNA, as far as it was read: TGTGCCAGCTACGGGACTAGCGGCACAGATACC. Protein: CASYGTSGTDT. The CDR3 in full is CASYGTSGTDTYTF. The gene calls are TRBV6-2 or TRBV6-3 and TRBJ1-2; possibly TRBD1 for D (5 bases). The read is 3 residues too short to cover the CDR3 end, so that end is filled in from the germline J gene. This CDR3 contains 14 residues. Germline assignment: CDR1 MNHEY and CDR2 SVGEGT.

About this clone: The CDR3 goes on 3 residues after the read ends, and that part is filled in from the germline J gene. The chain joins TRBV7-9 to TRBJ1-2, with unresolved D. The CDR3 consists of 12 residues. Germline-derived CDR1 and CDR2 are SEHNR and FQNEAQ (reference sequence). The germline V and J ends were trimmed by 4 bases and 5 bases, with 8 bases remaining between them. CDR3 protein: CASSSPGYGYTF. CDR3 DNA, as far as it was read: TGTGCCAGCAGCTCCCCGGGGTATGGC.

In the case of this clone: The read finishes 3 residues shy of the CDR3 end, and the germline J gene is used to complete it. The rearrangement joins TRBV19 to TRBJ2-4; the match to TRBD2 covers 8 bases. This CDR3 is 15 amino acids long. CDR1 is LNHDA and CDR2 is SQIVND in the germline V gene (reference sequence). V gave up 2 bases and J gave up 0 bases; unmatched junction bases: 0. The CDR3 is CASSIRGGAKNIQYF. CDR3 DNA, as far as it was read: TGTGCCAGTAGTATACGGGGGGGAGCCAAAAACATT.

The CDR3 loop reads CASSSPLSYEQYF. The CDR3 DNA, read in part, is TGCGCCAGCAGCTCCCCCCTATCCTACGAG. The chain carries TRBV5-1 and TRBJ2-7, with D unclear. The read finishes 3 residues shy of the CDR3 end, and the germline J gene is used to complete it. The CDR3 is 13 residues long. CDR1 and CDR2 (germline): SGHRS, YFSETQ. V was shortened by 3 bases and J by 1 base, with 8 bases between the two germline ends. Using reference TRBV5-1 and TRBJ2-7 for the parts outside the CDR3, the full variable domain is KAGVTQTPRYLIKTRGQQVTLSCSPISGHRSVSWYQQTPGQGLQFLFEYFSETQRNKGNFPGRFSGRQFSNSRSEMNVSTLELGDSALYLCASSSPLSYEQYFGPGTRLTVT.

Of note for this clone: The read halts 3 residues ahead of the CDR3 end, with the missing end drawn from the germline J gene. The chain is built from TRBV6-1 and TRBJ2-7; 7 nucleotides agree with TRBD2. The CDR3 contains 15 residues. The V gene end was trimmed by 3 bases and the J gene end by 2 bases; junction bases not matched to a gene: 7. Germline V CDR1 and CDR2: MNHNS, SASEGT. CDR3: CASSETAGVTYEQYF. The sequenced CDR3 bases are TGTGCCAGCAGTGAGACGGCGGGAGTAACCTACGAG.

Regarding this clone: The read finishes 3 residues shy of the CDR3 end, and the germline J gene is used to complete it. V usage is TRBV5-1 and J usage is TRBJ1-1, with a tentative D call TRBD1 (6 bases). The CDR3 is 14 amino acids. CDR1 is SGHRS, CDR2 YFSETQ, per germline. Trimming left V 4 bases short and J 3 bases short, with 13 bases between. CDR3 DNA (partial): TGCGCCAGCAGCCCCTTACAGGGAGACACTGAA. Protein: CASSPLQGDTE. The complete CDR3 reads CASSPLQGDTEAFF.

Note on this clone: The CDR3 is cut off 3 residues early in the read; its end comes from the germline J gene. The J gene is TRBJ2-5, the V gene TRBV29-1; 8 bases are a match to TRBD2. The CDR3 contains 13 residues. The V segment lost 7 bases and the J segment 3 bases; nucleotides outside the gene matches: 7. Germline V CDR1 and CDR2: SQVTM, ANQGSEA. This CDR3 reads CSAKAGGEETQYF. The part of the CDR3 DNA that was read is TGCAGCGCCAAGGCCGGGGGGGAAGAGACC.

On this clone itself: The observed sequence ends 3 residues before the CDR3 terminus, with the missing tail filled in from the germline J gene. The chain employs TRBV10-2 and TRBJ1-6; the match to TRBD1 covers 12 bases. Germline V gene sequence: CDR1 WSHSY, CDR2 SAAADI. Trimming cost V 6 bases and J 9 bases; bases outside gene matches: 18. The CDR3 is made up of 19 amino acids. CDR3 residues: CASSITQSGTGGQRSPLHF. CDR3 bases read: TGCGCCAGCAGCATCACTCAATCCGGGACAGGGGGCCAACGTTCACCC.